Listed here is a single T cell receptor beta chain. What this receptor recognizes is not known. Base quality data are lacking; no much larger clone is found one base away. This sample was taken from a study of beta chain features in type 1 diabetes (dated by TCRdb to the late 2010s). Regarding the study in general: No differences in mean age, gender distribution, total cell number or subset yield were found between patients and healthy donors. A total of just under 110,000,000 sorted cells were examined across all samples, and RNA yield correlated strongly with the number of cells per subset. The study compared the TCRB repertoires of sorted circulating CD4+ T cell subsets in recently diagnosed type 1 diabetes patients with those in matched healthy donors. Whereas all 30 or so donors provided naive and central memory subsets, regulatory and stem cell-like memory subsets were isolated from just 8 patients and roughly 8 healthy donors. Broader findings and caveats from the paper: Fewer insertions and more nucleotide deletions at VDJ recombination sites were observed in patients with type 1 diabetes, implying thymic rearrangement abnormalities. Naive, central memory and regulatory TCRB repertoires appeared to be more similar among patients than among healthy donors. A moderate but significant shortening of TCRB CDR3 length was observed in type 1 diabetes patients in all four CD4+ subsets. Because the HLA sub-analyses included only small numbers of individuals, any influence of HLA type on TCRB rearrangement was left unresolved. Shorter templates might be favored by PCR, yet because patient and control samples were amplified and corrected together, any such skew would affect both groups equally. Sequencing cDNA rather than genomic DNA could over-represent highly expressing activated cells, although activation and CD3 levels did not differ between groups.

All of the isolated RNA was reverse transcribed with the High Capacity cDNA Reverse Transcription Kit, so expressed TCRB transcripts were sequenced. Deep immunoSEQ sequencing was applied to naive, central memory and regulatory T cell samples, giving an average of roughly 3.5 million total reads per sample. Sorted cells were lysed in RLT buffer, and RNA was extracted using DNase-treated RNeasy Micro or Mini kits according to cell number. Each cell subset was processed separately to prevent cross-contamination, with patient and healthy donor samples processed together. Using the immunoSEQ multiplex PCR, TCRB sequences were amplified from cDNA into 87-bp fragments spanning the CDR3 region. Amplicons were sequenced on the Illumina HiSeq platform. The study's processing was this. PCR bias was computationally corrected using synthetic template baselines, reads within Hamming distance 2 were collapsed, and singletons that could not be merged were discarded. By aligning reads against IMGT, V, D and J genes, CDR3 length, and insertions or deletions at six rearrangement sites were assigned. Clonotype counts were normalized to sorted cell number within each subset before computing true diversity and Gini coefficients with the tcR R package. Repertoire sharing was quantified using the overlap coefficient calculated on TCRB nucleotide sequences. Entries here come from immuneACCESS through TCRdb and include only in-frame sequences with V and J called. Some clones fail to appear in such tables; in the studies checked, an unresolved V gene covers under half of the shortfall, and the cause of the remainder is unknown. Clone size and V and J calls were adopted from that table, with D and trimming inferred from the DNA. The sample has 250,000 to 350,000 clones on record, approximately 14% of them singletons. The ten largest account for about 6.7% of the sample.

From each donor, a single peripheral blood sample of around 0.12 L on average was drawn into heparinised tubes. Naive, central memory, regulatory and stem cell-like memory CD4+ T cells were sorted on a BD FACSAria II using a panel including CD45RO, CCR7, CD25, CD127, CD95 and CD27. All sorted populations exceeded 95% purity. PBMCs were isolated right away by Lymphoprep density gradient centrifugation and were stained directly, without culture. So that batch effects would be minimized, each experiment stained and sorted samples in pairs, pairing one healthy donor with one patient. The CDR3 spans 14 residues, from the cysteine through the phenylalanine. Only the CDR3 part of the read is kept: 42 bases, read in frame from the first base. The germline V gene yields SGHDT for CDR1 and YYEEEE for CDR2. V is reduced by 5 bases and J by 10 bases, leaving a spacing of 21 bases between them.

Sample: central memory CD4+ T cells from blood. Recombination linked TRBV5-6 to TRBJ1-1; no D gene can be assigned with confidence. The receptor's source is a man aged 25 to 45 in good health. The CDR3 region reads CASRLGVPGSRAFF. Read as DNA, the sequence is TGTGCCAGCAGATTAGGCGTACCCGGTTCGAGAGCTTTCTTT.